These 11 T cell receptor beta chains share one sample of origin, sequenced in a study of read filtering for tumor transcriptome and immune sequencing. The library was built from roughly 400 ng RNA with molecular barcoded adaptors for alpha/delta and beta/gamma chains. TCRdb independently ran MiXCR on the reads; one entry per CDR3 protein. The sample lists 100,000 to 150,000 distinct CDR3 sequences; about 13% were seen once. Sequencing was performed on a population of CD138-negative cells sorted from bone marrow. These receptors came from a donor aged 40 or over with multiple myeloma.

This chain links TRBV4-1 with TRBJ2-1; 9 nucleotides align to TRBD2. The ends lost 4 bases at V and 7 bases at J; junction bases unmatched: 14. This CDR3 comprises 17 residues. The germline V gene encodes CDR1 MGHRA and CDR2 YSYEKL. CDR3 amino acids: CASSREDGLREGNEQFF. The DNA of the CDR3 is TGCGCCAGCAGCCGAGAGGACGGGTTGCGGGAGGGGAATGAGCAGTTCTTC.

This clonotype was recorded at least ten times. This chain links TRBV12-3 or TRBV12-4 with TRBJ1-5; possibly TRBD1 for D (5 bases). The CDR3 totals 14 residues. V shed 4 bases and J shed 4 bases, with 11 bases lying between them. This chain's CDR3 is CASSWGRKNQPQHF. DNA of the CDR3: TGTGCCAGCAGTTGGGGACGAAAGAATCAGCCCCAGCATTTT.

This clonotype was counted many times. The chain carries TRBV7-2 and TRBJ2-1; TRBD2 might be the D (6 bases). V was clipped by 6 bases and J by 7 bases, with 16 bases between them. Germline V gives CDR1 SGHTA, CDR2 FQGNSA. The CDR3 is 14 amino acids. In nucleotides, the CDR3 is TGTGCCAGCAGAAGGGTCCGGGAGTTTAATGAGCAGTTCTTC. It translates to CASRRVREFNEQFF.

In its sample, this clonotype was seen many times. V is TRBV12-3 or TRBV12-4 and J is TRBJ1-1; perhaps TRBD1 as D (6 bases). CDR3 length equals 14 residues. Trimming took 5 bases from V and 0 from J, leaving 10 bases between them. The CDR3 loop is CASSPQGMNTEAFF. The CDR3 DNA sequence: TGTGCCAGCAGTCCCCAGGGGATGAACACTGAAGCTTTCTTT.

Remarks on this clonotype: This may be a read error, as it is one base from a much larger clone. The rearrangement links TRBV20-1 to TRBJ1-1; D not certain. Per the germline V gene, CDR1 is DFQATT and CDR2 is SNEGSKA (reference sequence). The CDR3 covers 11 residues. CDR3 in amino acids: CATQQNTEAFF. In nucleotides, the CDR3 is TGCGCAACACAGCAGAACACTGAAGCTTTCTTT.

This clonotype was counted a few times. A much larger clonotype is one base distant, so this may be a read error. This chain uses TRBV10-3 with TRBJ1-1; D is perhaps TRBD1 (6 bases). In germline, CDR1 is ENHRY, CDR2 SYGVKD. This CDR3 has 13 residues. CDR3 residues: CAISRQENTEVFF. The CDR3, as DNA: TGTGCCATCAGTCGACAGGAGAACACTGAAGTTTTCTTT.

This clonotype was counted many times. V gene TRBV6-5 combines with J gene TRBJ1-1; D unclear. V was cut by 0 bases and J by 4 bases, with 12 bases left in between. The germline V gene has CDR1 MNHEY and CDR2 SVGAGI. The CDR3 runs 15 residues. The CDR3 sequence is CASSYSDIFVTEAFF. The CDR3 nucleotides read TGTGCCAGCAGTTACTCTGACATATTTGTCACTGAAGCTTTCTTT.

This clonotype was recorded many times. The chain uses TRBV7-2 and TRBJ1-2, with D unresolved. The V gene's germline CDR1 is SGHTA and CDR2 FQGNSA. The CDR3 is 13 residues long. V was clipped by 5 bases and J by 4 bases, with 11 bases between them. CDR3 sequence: CASSPSMVYGYTF. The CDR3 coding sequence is TGTGCCAGCAGCCCGAGTATGGTCTATGGCTACACCTTC.

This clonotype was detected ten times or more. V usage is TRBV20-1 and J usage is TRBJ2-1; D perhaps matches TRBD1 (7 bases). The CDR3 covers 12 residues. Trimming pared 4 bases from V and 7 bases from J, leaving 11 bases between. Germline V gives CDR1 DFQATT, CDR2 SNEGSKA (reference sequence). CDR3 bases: TGCAGTGCTATCAGGGGGGCTAATGAGCAGTTCTTC. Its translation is CSAIRGANEQFF.

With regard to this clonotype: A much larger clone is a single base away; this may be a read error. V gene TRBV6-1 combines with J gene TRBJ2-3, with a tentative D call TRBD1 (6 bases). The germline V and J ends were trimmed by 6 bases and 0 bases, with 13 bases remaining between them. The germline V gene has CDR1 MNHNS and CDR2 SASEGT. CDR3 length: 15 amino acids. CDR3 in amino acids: CASRAWTVSTDTQYF. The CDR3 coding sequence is TGTGCCAGCAGAGCCTGGACAGTTAGCACAGATACGCAGTATTTT.

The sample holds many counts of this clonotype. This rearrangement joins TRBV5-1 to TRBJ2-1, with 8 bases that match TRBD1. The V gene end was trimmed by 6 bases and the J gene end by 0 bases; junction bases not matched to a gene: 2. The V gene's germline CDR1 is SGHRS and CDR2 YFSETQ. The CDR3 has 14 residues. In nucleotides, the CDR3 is TGCGCCAGCACGACAGGGGACTCCTACAATGAGCAGTTCTTC. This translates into CASTTGDSYNEQFF.